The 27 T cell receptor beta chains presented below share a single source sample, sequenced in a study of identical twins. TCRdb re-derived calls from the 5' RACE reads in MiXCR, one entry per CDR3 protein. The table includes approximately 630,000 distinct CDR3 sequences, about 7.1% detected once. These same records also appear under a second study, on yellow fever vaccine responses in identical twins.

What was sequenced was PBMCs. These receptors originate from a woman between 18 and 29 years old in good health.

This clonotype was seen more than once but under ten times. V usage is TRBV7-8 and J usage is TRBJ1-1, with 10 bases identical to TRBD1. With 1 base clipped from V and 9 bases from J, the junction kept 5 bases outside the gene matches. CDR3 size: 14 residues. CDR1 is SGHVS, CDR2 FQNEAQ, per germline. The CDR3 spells CASSLGGTGAKAFF. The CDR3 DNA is TGTGCCAGCAGCTTAGGGGGGACAGGGGCCAAAGCTTTCTTT.

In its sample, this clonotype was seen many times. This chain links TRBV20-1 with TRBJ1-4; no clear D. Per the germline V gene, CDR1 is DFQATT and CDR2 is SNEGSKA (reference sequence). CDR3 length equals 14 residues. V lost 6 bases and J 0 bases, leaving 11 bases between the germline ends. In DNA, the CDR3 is TGCAGTGCAAGGAGGGATCCAACTAATGAAAAACTGTTTTTT. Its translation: CSARRDPTNEKLFF.

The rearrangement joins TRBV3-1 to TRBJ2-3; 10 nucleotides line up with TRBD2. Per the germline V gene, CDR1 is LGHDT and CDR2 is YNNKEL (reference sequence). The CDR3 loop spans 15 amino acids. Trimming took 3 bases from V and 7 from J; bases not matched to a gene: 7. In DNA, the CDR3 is TGTGCCAGCAGCCACGATAGCGGGGGGCCCAATACGCAGTATTTT. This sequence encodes CASSHDSGGPNTQYF.

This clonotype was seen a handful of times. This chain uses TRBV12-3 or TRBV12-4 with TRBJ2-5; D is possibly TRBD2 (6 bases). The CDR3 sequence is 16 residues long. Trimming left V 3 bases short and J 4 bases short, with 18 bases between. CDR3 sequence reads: CASSFPQRSGRETQYF. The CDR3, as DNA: TGTGCCAGCAGTTTTCCGCAGCGCTCCGGGAGAGAGACCCAGTACTTC.

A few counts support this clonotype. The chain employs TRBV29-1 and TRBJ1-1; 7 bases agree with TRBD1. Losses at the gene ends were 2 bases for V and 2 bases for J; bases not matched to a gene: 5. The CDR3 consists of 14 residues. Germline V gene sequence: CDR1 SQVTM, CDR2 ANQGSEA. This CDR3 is CSVETGEGNTEAFF. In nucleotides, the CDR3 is TGCAGCGTTGAAACAGGGGAGGGAAACACTGAAGCTTTCTTT.

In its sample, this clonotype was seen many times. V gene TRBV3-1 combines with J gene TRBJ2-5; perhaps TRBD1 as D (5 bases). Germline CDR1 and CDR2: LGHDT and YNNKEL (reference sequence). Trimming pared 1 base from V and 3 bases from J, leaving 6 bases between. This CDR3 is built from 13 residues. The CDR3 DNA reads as TGTGCCAGCAGCCAAGGGACAAAAGAGACCCAGTACTTC. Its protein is CASSQGTKETQYF.

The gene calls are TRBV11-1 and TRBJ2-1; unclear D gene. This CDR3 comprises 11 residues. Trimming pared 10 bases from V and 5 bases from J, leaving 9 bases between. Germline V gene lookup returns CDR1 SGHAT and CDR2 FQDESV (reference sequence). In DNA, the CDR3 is TGTGCCACGACACATAACAATGAGCAGTTCTTC. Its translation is CATTHNNEQFF.

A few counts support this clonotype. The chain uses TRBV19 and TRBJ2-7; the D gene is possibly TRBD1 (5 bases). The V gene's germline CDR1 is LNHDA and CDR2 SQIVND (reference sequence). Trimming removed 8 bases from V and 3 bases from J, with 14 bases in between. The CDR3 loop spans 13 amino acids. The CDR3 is CASARTDNYEQYF. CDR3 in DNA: TGTGCCAGTGCTAGGACGGACAACTACGAGCAGTACTTC. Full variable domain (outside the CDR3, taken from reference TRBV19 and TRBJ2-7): DGGITQSPKYLFRKEGQNVTLSCEQNLNHDAMYWYRQDPGQGLRLIYYSQIVNDFQKGDIAEGYSVSREKKESFPLTVTSAQKNPTAFYLCASARTDNYEQYFGPGTRLTVT.

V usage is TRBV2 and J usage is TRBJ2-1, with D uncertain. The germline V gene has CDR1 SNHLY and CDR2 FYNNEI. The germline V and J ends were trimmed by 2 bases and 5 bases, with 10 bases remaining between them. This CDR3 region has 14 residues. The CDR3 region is CASSELVPHNEQFF. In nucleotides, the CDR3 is TGTGCCAGCAGTGAACTAGTTCCCCACAATGAGCAGTTCTTC.

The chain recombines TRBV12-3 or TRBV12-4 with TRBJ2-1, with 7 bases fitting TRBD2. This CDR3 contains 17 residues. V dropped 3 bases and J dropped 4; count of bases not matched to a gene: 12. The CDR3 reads CASSFSALHGGYNEQFF. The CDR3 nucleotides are TGTGCCAGCAGTTTTTCGGCTCTCCACGGGGGGTACAATGAGCAGTTCTTC.

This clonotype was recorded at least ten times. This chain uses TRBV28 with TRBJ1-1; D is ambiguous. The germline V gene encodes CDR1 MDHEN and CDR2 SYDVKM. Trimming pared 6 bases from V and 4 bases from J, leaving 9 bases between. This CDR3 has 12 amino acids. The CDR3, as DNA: TGTGCCAGCAGCCACGGTGCCACTGAAGCTTTCTTT. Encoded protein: CASSHGATEAFF.

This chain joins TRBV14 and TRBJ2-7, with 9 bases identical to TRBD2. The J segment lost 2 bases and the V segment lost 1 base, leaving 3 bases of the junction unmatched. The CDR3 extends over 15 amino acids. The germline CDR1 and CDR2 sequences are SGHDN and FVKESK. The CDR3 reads CASSQGLAVTYEQYF. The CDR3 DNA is TGTGCCAGCAGCCAAGGACTAGCGGTCACCTACGAGCAGTACTTC.

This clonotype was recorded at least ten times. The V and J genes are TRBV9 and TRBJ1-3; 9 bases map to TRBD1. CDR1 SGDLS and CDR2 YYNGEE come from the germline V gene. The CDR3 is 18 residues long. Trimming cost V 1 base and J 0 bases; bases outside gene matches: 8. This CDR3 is CASSVTPGTGYSGNTIYF. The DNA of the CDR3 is TGTGCCAGCAGCGTAACCCCAGGGACAGGGTACTCTGGAAACACCATATATTTT.

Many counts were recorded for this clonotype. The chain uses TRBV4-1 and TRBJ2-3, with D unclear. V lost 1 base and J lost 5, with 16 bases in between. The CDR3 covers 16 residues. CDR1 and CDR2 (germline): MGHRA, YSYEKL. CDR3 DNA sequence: TGCGCCAGCAGCCAAGTAGACCTAGTCAGTATAGATACGCAGTATTTT. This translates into CASSQVDLVSIDTQYF.

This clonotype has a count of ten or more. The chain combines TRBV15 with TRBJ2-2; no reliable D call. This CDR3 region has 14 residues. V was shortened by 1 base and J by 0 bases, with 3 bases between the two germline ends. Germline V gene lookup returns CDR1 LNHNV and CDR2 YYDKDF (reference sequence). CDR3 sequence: CATSRGPNTGELFF. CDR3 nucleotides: TGTGCCACCAGCAGAGGACCGAACACCGGGGAGCTGTTTTTT.

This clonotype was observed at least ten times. The CDR3 spells CATSRERSEKLFF. For the CDR3, the DNA is TGTGCCACCAGCAGAGAACGAAGCGAAAAACTGTTTTTT. The chain employs TRBV15 and TRBJ1-4; D gene unclear. Trimming left V 0 bases short and J 8 bases short, with 7 bases between. Germline CDR1 LNHNV, CDR2 YYDKDF (reference sequence). The CDR3 has 13 amino acids.

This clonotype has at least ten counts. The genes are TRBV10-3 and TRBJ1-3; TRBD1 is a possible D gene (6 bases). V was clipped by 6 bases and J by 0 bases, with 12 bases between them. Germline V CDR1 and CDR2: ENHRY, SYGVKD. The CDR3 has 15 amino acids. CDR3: CAISAGQTSGNTIYF. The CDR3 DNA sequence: TGTGCCATCAGCGCTGGACAGACCTCTGGAAACACCATATATTTT.

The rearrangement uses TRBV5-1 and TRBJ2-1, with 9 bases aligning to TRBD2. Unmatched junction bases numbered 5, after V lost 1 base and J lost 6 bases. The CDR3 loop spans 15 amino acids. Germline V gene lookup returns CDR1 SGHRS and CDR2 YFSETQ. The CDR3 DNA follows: TGCGCCAGCAGCTTGTCAAGCGGGGGGTTCAATGAGCAGTTCTTC. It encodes CASSLSSGGFNEQFF.

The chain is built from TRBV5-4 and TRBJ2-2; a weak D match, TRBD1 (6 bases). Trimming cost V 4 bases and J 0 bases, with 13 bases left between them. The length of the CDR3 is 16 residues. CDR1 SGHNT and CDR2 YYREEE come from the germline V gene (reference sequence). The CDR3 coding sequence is TGTGCCAGCAGCCCACGGGGACAAGCGAACACCGGGGAGCTGTTTTTT. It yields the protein CASSPRGQANTGELFF.

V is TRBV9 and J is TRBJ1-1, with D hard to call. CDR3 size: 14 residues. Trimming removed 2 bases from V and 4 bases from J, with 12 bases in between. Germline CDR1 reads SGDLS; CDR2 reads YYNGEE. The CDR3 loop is CASSVTGLSTEAFF. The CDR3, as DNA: TGTGCCAGCAGCGTTACCGGGTTAAGCACTGAAGCTTTCTTT.

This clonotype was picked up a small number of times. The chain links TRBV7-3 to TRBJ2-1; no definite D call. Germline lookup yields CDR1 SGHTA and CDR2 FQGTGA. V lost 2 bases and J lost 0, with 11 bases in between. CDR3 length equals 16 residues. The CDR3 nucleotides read TGTGCCAGCAGCTTAGGTCCCCCCGCCTCCTACAATGAGCAGTTCTTC. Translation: CASSLGPPASYNEQFF. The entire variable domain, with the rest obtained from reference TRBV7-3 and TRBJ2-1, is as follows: GAGVSQTPSNKVTEKGKYVELRCDPISGHTALYWYRQSLGQGPEFLIYFQGTGAADDSGLPNDRFFAVRPEGSVSTLKIQRTERGDSAVYLCASSLGPPASYNEQFFGPGTRLTVL.

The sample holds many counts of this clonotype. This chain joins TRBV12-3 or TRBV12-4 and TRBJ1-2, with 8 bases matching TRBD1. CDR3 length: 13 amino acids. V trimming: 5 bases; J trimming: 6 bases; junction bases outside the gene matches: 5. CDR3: CASSPRQGNGYTF. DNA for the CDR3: TGTGCCAGCAGTCCCCGACAGGGGAATGGCTACACCTTC.

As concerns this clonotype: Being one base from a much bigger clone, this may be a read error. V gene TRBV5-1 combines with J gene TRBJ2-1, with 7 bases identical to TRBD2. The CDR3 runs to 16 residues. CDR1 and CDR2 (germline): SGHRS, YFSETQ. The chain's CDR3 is CAGSLVAGVGYNEQFF. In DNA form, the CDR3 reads TGCGCCGGCAGCTTAGTGGCGGGAGTGGGATACAATGAGCAGTTCTTC.

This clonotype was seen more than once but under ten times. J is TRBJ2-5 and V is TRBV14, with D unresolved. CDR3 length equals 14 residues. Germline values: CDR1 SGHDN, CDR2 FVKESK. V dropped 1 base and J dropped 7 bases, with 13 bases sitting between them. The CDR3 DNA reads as TGTGCCAGCAGCCAAGTCAGGCAGATGGGGACCCAGTACTTC. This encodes CASSQVRQMGTQYF. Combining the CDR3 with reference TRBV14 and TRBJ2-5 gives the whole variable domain EAGVTQFPSHSVIEKGQTVTLRCDPISGHDNLYWYRRVMGKEIKFLLHFVKESKQDESGMPNNRFLAERTGGTYSTLKVQPAELEDSGVYFCASSQVRQMGTQYFGPGTRLLVL.

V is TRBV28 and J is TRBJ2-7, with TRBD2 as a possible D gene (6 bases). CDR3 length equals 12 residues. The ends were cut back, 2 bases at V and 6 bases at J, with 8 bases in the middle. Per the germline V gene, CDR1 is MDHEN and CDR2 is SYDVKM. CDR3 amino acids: CASSLAGSEQYF. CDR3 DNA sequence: TGTGCCAGCAGTTTAGCGGGAAGCGAGCAGTACTTC.

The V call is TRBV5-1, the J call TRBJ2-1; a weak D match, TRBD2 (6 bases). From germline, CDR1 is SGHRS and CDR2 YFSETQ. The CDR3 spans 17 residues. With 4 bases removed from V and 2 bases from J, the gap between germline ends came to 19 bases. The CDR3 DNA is TGCGCCAGCAGCCCGGTCTCAATGGCGGGAACCTACAATGAGCAGTTCTTC. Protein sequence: CASSPVSMAGTYNEQFF.

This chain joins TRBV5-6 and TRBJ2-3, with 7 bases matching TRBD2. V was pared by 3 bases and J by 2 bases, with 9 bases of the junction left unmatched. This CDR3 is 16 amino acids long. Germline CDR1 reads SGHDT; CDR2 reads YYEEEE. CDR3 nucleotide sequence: TGTGCCAGCAGCTGGTTGCCTAGCGGCCCCACAGATACGCAGTATTTT. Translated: CASSWLPSGPTDTQYF.